This T cell receptor (beta chain) was sequenced in a study of graft-versus-host responses after intestinal transplantation. Across the study: Every transplant recipient was induced with anti-thymocyte globulin, then maintained on tacrolimus and steroids for 2 to 4 years.

The protocol was immunoSEQ multiplex PCR, while the TCRdb copy is restricted to in-frame clones and leaves out a portion. This table has tens of thousands of clones, roughly 90% appearing once. This clone was observed a few times. Its matching antigen is unknown. CDR3 size: 14 residues. The V end lost 2 bases, the J end lost 6 bases, and 9 bases lay between the germline ends. The V gene's germline CDR1 is SGHRS and CDR2 YFSETQ. Study-wide results and limits: Across patients carrying graft-donor T cell macrochimerism, allografts held high graft-versus-host to host-versus-graft clonal ratios. GvH clones turned up in recipient marrow; some had shown up first in ileum or blood.

This material consisted of unstimulated CD4+ T cells sorted from spleen or lymph node cells, taken before intestinal transplant. The receptor's source is a human donor who received an intestinal transplant. The chain joins TRBV5-1 to TRBJ1-6; D gene uncertain. DNA for the CDR3: TGCGCCAGCAGCTTCGGCGAGGTTAATTCACCCCTCCACTTT. Protein sequence: CASSFGEVNSPLHF.